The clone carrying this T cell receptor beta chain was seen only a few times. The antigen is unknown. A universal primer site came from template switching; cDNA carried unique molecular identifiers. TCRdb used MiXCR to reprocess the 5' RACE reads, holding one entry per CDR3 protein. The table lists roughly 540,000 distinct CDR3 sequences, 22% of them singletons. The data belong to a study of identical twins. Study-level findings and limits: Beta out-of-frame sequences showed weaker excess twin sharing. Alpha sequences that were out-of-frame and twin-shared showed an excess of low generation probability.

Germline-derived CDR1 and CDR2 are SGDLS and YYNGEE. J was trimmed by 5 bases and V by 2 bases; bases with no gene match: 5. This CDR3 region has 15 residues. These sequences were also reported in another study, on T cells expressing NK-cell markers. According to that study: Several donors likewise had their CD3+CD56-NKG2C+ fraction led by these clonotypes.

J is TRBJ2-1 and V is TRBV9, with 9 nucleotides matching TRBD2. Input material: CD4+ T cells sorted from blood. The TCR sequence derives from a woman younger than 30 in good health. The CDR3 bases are TGTGCCAGCAGCGTTTTAGCGGGGGACCACAATGAGCAGTTCTTC. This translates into CASSVLAGDHNEQFF.